A single TCR beta chain is shown here with its context. As yet, its antigen is unknown. Regarding the study as a whole: Tumor memory CD4+ T cell TCR gene usage was found to cluster with blood and lymph node memory CD4+ cells and with lymph node naive CD4+ cells. The larger-cohort validation was restricted to a single TCR beta V-J rearrangement rather than whole repertoires. Tumor Treg TCRs overlapped most with tumor naive CD4+ cells.

Germline CDR1 LGHNT, CDR2 FRNRAP. V shed 5 bases and J shed 5 bases, with 16 bases lying between them. This CDR3 is built from 15 residues. Naive CD4+ cells had CD25+ Tregs removed. TCRdb re-called the 5' RACE reads through MiXCR, storing one row per CDR3 protein. The sample lists about 12,000 distinct CDR3 sequences, 20% to 25% occurring once. The V gene is TRBV12-5, the J gene TRBJ2-1; TRBD2 is a possible D gene (6 bases). The clonotype comes from a female donor with breast cancer. Sequenced material: naive CD4+ T cells sorted from blood. Subset reported: naive CD4+ T cells, CD4+CD45RA+CD25-. CDR3 sequence reads: CASGPGAGTHNEQFF. The CDR3 DNA reads as TGTGCTAGTGGTCCCGGGGCCGGGACTCACAATGAGCAGTTCTTC. The full variable domain, its missing parts supplied by reference TRBV12-5 and TRBJ2-1, is DARVTQTPRHKVTEMGQEVTMRCQPILGHNTVFWYRQTMMQGLELLAYFRNRAPLDDSGMPKDRFSAEMPDATLATLKIQPSEPRDSAVYFCASGPGAGTHNEQFFGPGTRLTVL.